This T cell receptor (beta chain) comes out of a study of blood T cell repertoires in COVID-19. Study-level information: Acute-phase and convalescent COVID-19 samples originated in the United States, Italy and Spain.

Comments on this clone: The sample carries other DNA sequences with the same CDR3.

V lost 5 bases and J 4 bases, leaving 6 bases between the germline ends. This CDR3 contains 13 residues. Recruited during active infection, patients (from Seattle) were subsequently followed longitudinally. In the authors' workflow: Amplification of reference gene primers provided the estimated nucleated cell counts. The table came from immunoSEQ multiplex PCR; TCRdb's copy has only in-frame clones and leaves some out. The D gene and trimming were derived from the DNA, and the V and J assignments and clone size from that table. Among about 120,000 clones, around nine tenths were seen once, and the ten largest hold about an eighth.

The V and J genes are TRBV12-3 or TRBV12-4 and TRBJ2-6; D gene uncertain. Source material: peripheral blood. This TCR came from a woman between 70 and 85 years old with COVID-19, enrolled during active disease. CDR3 residues: CASSPSGANVLTF. In nucleotides, the CDR3 is TGTGCCAGCAGTCCCTCGGGGGCCAACGTCCTGACTTTC.